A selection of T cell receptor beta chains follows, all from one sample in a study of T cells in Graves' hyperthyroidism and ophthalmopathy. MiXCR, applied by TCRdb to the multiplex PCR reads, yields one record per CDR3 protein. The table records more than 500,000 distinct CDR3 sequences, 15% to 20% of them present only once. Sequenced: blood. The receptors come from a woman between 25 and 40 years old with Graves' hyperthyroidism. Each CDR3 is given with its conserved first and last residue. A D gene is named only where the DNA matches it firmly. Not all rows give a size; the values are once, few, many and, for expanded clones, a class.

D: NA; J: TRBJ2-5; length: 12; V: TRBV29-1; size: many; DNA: TGCAGCGGGGGCCGGGTTCACGGGACCCAGTACTTC; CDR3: CSGGRVHGTQYF
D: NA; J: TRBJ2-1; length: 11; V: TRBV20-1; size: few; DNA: TGCAGTGCTACCAGGGACAATGAGCAGTTCTTC; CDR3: CSATRDNEQFF
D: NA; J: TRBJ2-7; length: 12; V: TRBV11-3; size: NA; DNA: TGTGCCAGCAGCTCCGGGAGCTACGAGCAGCACTTC; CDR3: CASSSGSYEQHF
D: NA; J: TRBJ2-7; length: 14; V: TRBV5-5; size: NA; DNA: TGTGCCAGCAGCTTGATCCAGGGATCCTACGAGCAGTACTTC; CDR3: CASSLIQGSYEQYF
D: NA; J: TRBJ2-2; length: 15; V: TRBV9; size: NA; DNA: TGTGCCAGCAGCGTATATAGCAGGGCAAGCGGGGAGCTGTTTTTT; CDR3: CASSVYSRASGELFF
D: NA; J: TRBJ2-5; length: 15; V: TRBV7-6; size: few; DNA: TGTGCCAGCAGCTTAGCCGGTAATCGAGGAGAGACCCAGTACTTC; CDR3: CASSLAGNRGETQYF
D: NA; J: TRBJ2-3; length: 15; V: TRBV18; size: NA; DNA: TGTGCCAGCTCACCAAGCAGGGGCGGTGCAGATACGCAGTATTTT; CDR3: CASSPSRGGADTQYF
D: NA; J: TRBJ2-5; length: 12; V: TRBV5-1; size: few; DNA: TGCGCCAGCAGCTCGGGAAGACGGGCCCAGTACTTC; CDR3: CASSSGRRAQYF
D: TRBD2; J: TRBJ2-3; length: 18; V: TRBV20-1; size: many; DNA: TGCAGTGCTTATCTCGGGACTAGCGGGAGTGGGGGCACAGATACGCAGTATTTT; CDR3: CSAYLGTSGSGGTDTQYF
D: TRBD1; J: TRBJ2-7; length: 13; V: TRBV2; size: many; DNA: TGTGCCAGACGGACAGGGTCTTCCTACGAGCAGTACTTC; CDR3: CARRTGSSYEQYF
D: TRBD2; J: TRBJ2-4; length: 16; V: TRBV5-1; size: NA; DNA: TGCGCCAGCAGCCCGAGCGGGAGTCCCCCCAAAAACATTCAGTACTTC; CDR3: CASSPSGSPPKNIQYF
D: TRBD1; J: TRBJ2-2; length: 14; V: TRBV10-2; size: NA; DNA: TGCGCCAGCAAGGACAGGGTGTCCACCGGGGAGCTGTTTTTT; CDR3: CASKDRVSTGELFF
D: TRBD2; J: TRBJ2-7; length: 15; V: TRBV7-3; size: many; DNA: TGTGCCAGCAGCCCCTTTGCGGGAGGGCCGAGAGAGCAGTACTTC; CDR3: CASSPFAGGPREQYF
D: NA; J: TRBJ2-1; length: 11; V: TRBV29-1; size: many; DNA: TGCAGCGGACCCTTAGCGCATGAGCAGTTCTTC; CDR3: CSGPLAHEQFF
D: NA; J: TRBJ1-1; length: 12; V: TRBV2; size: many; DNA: TGTGCCAGTAGTGAAATTGGGGACGAAGCTTTCTTT; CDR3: CASSEIGDEAFF
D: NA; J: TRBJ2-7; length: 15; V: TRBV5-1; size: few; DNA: TGCGCCAGCAGCCCGTTATCCGGGGCCTCCTACGAGCAGTACTTC; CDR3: CASSPLSGASYEQYF
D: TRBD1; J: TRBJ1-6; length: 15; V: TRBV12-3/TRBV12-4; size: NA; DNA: TGTGCCAGCAGTCAGACAGGGGCCGTTAATTCACCCCTCCACTTT; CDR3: CASSQTGAVNSPLHF
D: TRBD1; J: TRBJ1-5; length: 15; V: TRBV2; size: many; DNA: TGTGCCAGCAACTCACAGGGGATCAGCAATCAGCCCCAGCATTTT; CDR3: CASNSQGISNQPQHF
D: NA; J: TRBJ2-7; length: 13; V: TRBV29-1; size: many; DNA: TGCAGCGCCACACCCGGACAGAGGTCCGAGCAGTACTTC; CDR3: CSATPGQRSEQYF
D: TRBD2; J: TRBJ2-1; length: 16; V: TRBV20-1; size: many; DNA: TGCAGTGCTAGAGATGTGCGGGCTAGCGGAAACAATGAGCAGTTCTTC; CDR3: CSARDVRASGNNEQFF
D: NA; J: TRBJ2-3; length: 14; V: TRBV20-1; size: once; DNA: TGCAGTGCTAGGATGGGCGGGACCACAGATACGCAGTATTTT; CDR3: CSARMGGTTDTQYF
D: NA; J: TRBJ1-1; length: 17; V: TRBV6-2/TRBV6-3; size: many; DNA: TGTGCCAGCAGTTACAATATTCGCAGGACCGCGGGCACTGAAGCTTTCTTT; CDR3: CASSYNIRRTAGTEAFF
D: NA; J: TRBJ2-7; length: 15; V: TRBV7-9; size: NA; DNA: TGTGCCAGCAGCCATAGATCGGACCCGAGTTCCGAGCAGTACTTC; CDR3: CASSHRSDPSSEQYF
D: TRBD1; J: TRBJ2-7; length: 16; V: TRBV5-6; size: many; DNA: TGTGCCAGCAGCTTGGCCGGGACAGGGGGCTTCTACGAGCAGTACTTC; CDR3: CASSLAGTGGFYEQYF
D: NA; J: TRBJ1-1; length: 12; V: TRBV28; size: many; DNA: TGTGCCAGCACCCTCTCTAACACTGAAGCTTTCTTT; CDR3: CASTLSNTEAFF
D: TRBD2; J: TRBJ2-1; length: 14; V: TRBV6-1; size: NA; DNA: TGTGCCAGCAGTTTTGGGACTAGAAACAATGAGCAGTTCTTC; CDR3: CASSFGTRNNEQFF
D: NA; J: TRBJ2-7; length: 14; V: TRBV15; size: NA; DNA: TGTGCCACCAGCAACCCGGACGGCTCCTACGAGCAGTACTTC; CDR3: CATSNPDGSYEQYF
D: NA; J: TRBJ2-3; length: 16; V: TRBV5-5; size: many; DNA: TGTGCCAGCAGCAAACAACCGGGACCCACCACAGATACGCAGTATTTT; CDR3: CASSKQPGPTTDTQYF
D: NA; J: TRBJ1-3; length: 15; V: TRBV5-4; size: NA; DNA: TGTGCCAGCAGCCTTCAGGCGACAGAGAGAAACACCATATATTTT; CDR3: CASSLQATERNTIYF